This T cell receptor (beta chain) derives from a study of T cell responses to AZD1222 COVID-19 vaccine. Study as a whole: Analyses pooled second doses at about 4 or about 12 weeks. Study-wide results and caveats: Females made up more of the donors, who were largely white British, and clonal diversity may have come out too low. All repertoire sampling was performed exclusively after the peak T cell response.

Repertoires were generated with immunoSEQ multiplex PCR, while TCRdb's copy carries only in-frame clones and drops some. The table lists 98,000 or so clones, around nine tenths of them singletons. This clone has just one count. The antigen is unknown. Sequencing was performed on peripheral blood, taken on day 0 of AZD1222 vaccination. This receptor was taken from an adult in good health.

CDR3 nucleotide sequence: TGTGCCAGCAGCTGGGGGGGCCGGGACAGAAGCTTTGCGACCCAGTACTTC. This codes for CASSWGGRDRSFATQYF. The rearrangement uses TRBV5-4 and TRBJ2-5; the D call may be TRBD1 or TRBD2 (7 bases each). Germline loops: CDR1 SGHNT, CDR2 YYREEE (reference sequence). This CDR3 contains 17 residues. The V end lost 3 bases, the J end lost 7 bases, and 25 bases lay between the germline ends.